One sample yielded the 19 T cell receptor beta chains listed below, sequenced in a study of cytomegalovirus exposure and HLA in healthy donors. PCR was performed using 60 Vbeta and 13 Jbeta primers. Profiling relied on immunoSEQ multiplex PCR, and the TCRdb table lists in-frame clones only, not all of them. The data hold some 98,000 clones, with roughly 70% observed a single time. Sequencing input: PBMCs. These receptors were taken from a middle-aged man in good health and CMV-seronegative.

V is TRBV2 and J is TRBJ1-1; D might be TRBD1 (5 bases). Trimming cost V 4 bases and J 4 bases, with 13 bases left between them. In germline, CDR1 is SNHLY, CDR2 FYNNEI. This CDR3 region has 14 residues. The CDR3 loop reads CASSVQRQSTEAFF. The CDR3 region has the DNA TGTGCCAGCAGTGTGCAAAGACAGAGCACTGAAGCTTTCTTT. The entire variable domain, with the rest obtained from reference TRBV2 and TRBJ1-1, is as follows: EPEVTQTPSHQVTQMGQEVILRCVPISNHLYFYWYRQILGQKVEFLVSFYNNEISEKSEIFDDQFSVERPDGSNFTLKIRSTKLEDSAMYFCASSVQRQSTEAFFGQGTRLTVV.

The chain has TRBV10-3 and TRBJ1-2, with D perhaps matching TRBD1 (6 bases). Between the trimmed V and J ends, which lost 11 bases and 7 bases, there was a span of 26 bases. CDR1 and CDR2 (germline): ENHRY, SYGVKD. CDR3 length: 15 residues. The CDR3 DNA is TGTGCCCTCAAAATAGGGGGGGGCGCCGCTTCTGGCTACACCTTC. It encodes CALKIGGGAASGYTF.

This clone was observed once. The DNA of the CDR3 is TGCGCCAGCACGGGACAAGGTGGCAATGAGCAGTTCTTC. Translating gives CASTGQGGNEQFF. The gene calls are TRBV5-1 and TRBJ2-1, with D possibly matching TRBD1 (6 bases). Trimming cost V 6 bases and J 6 bases, with 13 bases left between them. CDR3 length: 13 residues. Germline lookup yields CDR1 SGHRS and CDR2 YFSETQ.

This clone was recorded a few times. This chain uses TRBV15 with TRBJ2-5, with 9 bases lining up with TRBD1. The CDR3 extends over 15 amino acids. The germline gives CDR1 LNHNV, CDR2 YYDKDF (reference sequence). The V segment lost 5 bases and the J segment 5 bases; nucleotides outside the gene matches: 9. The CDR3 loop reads CATSGPGQGGETQYF. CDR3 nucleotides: TGTGCCACCAGCGGGCCGGGACAGGGAGGGGAGACCCAGTACTTC. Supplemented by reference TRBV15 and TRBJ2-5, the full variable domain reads DAMVIQNPRYQVTQFGKPVTLSCSQTLNHNVMYWYQQKSSQAPKLLFHYYDKDFNNEADTPDNFQSRRPNTSFCFLDIRSPGLGDTAMYLCATSGPGQGGETQYFGPGTRLLVL.

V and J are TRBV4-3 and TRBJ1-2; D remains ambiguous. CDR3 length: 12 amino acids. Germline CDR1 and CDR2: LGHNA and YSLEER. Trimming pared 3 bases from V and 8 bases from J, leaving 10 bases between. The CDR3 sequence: CASSHPGYGYTF. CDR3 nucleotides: TGCGCCAGCAGCCATCCAGGCTACGGCTACACCTTC.

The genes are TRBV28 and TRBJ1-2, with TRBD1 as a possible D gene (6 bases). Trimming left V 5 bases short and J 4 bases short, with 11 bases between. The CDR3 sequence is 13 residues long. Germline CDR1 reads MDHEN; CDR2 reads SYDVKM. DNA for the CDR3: TGTGCCAGCAGTCACAGGGTGGCCTATGGCTACACCTTC. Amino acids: CASSHRVAYGYTF.

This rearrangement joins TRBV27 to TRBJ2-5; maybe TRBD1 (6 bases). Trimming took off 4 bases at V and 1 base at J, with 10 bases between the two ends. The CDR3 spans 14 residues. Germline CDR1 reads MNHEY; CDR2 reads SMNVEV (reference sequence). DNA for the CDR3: TGTGCCAGCAGTTCCCTGACAGGCCAAGAGACCCAGTACTTC. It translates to CASSSLTGQETQYF.

The chain's CDR3 is CASSLDQGASDEQYF. CDR3 bases: TGTGCCAGCAGCTTAGATCAGGGGGCCTCGGACGAGCAGTACTTC. The chain couples TRBV7-9 to TRBJ2-7; 8 bases map to TRBD1. Germline V CDR1 and CDR2: SEHNR, FQNEAQ (reference sequence). The CDR3 covers 15 residues. The trim removed 1 base at V and 5 bases at J, leaving 7 bases unmatched.

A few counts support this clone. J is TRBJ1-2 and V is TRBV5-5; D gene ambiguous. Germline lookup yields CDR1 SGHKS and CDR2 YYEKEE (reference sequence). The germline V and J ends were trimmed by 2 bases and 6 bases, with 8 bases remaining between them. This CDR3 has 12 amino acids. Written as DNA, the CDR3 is TGTGCCAGCAGCTTTTTGGGCCATGGCTACACCTTC. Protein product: CASSFLGHGYTF.

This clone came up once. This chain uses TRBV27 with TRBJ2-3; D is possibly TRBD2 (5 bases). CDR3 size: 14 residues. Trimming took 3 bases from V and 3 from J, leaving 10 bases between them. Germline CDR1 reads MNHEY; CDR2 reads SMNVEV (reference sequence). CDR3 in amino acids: CASSLRVLTDTQYF. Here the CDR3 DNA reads TGTGCCAGCAGTTTGCGGGTTTTAACAGATACGCAGTATTTT.

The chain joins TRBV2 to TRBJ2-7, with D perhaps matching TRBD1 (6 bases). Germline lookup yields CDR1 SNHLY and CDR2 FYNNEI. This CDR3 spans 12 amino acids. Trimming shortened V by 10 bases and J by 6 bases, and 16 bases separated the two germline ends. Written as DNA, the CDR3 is TGTGCCACCCAAGGGTTAGGGGGCGAGCAGTACTTC. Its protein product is CATQGLGGEQYF.

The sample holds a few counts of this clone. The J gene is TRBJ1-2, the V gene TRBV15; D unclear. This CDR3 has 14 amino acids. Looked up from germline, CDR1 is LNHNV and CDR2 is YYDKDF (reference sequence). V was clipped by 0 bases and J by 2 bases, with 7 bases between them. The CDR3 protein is CATSRDNLNYGYTF. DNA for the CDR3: TGTGCCACCAGCAGAGATAATTTGAACTATGGCTACACCTTC.

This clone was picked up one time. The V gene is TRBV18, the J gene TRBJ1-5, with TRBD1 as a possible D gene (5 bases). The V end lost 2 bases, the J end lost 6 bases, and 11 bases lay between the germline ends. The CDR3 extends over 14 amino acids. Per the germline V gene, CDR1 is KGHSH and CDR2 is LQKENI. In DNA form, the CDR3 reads TGTGCCAGCTCACCAGTGACAGAAAGTCAGCCCCAGCATTTT. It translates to CASSPVTESQPQHF. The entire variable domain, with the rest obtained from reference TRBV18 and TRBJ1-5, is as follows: NAGVMQNPRHLVRRRGQEARLRCSPMKGHSHVYWYRQLPEEGLKFMVYLQKENIIDESGMPKERFSAEFPKEGPSILRIQQVVRGDSAAYFCASSPVTESQPQHFGDGTRLSIL.

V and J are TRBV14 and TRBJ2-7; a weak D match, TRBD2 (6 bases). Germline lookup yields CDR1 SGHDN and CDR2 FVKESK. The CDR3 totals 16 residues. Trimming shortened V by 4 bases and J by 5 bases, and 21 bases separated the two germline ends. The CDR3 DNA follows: TGTGCCAGCAGCCTCACAGGTGGACTCACGGGGGACGAGCAGTACTTC. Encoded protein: CASSLTGGLTGDEQYF.

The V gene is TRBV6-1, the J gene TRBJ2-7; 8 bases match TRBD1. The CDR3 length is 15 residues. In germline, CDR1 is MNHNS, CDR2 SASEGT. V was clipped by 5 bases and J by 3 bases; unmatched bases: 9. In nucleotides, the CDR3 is TGTGCCAGCAGTCCGGACAGGGATGGAGTCTACGAGCAGTACTTC. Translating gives CASSPDRDGVYEQYF.

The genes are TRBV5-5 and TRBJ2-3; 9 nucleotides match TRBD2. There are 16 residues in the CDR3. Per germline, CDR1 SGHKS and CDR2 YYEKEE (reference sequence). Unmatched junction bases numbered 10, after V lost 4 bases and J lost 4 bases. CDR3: CASSNAGTSNADTQYF. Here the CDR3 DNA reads TGTGCCAGCAGCAATGCCGGGACTAGCAATGCAGATACGCAGTATTTT.

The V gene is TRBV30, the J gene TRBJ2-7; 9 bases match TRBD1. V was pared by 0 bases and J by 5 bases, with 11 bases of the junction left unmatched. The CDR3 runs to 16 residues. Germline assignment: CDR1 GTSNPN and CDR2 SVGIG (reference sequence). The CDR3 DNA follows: TGTGCCTGGAGTGTAGGGTTGGGACAGGGCGTAAACGAGCAGTACTTC. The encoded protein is CAWSVGLGQGVNEQYF. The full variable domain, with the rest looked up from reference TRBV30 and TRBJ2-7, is SQTIHQWPATLVQPVGSPLSLECTVEGTSNPNLYWYRQAAGRGLQLLFYSVGIGQISSEVPQNLSASRPQDRQFILSSKKLLLSDSGFYLCAWSVGLGQGVNEQYFGPGTRLTVT.

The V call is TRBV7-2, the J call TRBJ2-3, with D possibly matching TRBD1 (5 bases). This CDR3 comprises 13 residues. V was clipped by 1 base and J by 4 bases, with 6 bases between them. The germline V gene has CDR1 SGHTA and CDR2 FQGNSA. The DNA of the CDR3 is TGTGCCAGCAGCTTAGGGGGCGCAGATACGCAGTATTTT. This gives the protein CASSLGGADTQYF.

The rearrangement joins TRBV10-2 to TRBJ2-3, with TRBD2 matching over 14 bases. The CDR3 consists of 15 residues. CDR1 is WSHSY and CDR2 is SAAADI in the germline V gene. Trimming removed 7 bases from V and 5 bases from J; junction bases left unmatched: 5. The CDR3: CASIRTSGGKDTQYF. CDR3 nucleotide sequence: TGCGCCAGCATCCGGACTAGCGGGGGGAAAGATACGCAGTATTTT.